Following are 26 T cell receptor beta chains from one sample sequenced in a study of cytomegalovirus exposure and HLA in healthy donors. Primers for the PCR totalled 60 Vbeta and 13 Jbeta. Some clones are missing from TCRdb's copy, which holds only in-frame ones; the method was immunoSEQ multiplex PCR. This table has about 180,000 clones, around 76% appearing once. The sequenced sample was PBMCs. All receptors derive from a man aged 35 to 55 in good health and CMV-seronegative.

The chain recombines TRBV7-8 with TRBJ1-3, with D unresolved. The CDR3 is made up of 15 amino acids. The germline V and J ends were trimmed by 4 bases and 2 bases, with 12 bases remaining between them. The germline V gene encodes CDR1 SGHVS and CDR2 FQNEAQ. The CDR3 is CASSYSEGAGNTIYF. Written as DNA, the CDR3 is TGTGCCAGCAGCTACTCCGAAGGAGCTGGAAACACCATATATTTT.

The V gene is TRBV11-2, the J gene TRBJ2-5, with 11 bases fitting TRBD1. Germline values: CDR1 SGHAT, CDR2 FQNNGV. The CDR3 contains 14 residues. V dropped 5 bases and J dropped 4; count of bases not matched to a gene: 3. CDR3 DNA sequence: TGTGCCAGCAGCGTTGGGACAGGGGGAGAGACCCAGTACTTC. Amino acid sequence: CASSVGTGGETQYF.

The chain combines TRBV6-5 with TRBJ2-7; TRBD1 aligns across 7 bases. The germline CDR1 and CDR2 sequences are MNHEY and SVGAGI. The ends lost 3 bases at V and 5 bases at J; junction bases unmatched: 10. The length of the CDR3 is 15 residues. The chain's CDR3 is CASSYAQGLSHEQYF. The DNA of the CDR3 is TGTGCCAGCAGTTATGCACAGGGGTTAAGCCACGAGCAGTACTTC.

The chain uses TRBV28 and TRBJ2-3; 13 nucleotides match TRBD2. V was clipped by 5 bases and J by 3 bases; unmatched bases: 8. CDR3 length: 17 residues. Germline values: CDR1 MDHEN, CDR2 SYDVKM. The CDR3, as DNA: TGTGCCAGCAGTACACCGGGACTAGCGGGAAGAACAGATACGCAGTATTTT. Translating it yields CASSTPGLAGRTDTQYF.

The sample holds a few counts of this clone. V gene TRBV19 combines with J gene TRBJ2-7; the D gene is possibly TRBD2 (6 bases). The CDR3 loop spans 13 amino acids. Germline V lookup: CDR1 LNHDA, CDR2 SQIVND (reference sequence). Trimming left V 3 bases short and J 7 bases short, with 13 bases between. This CDR3 is CASSITGVGEQYF. The CDR3 DNA reads TGTGCCAGTAGTATCACGGGAGTTGGGGAGCAGTACTTC.

The chain couples TRBV5-1 to TRBJ2-2; D remains unclear. The length of the CDR3 is 13 residues. Germline CDR1 is SGHRS and CDR2 is YFSETQ. V gave up 1 base and J gave up 1 base, with 2 bases separating them. The CDR3 DNA reads TGCGCCAGCAGCTTGCAGAACACCGGGGAGCTGTTTTTT. This gives the protein CASSLQNTGELFF.

This chain uses TRBV7-8 with TRBJ2-1; a possible D gene is TRBD2 (5 bases). The V end lost 5 bases, the J end lost 10 bases, and 9 bases lay between the germline ends. The germline V gene encodes CDR1 SGHVS and CDR2 FQNEAQ. The CDR3 length is 11 residues. In nucleotides, the CDR3 is TGTGCCAGCAGCCCGGGGAACGAGCAGTTCTTC. This sequence encodes CASSPGNEQFF.

This sequence joins TRBV14 and TRBJ2-5; 12 bases match TRBD2. The tail of the sequence fits TRBJ2-7 better, so the J call may be wrong. The V gene's germline CDR1 is SGHDN and CDR2 FVKESK. CDR3 size: 16 residues. The DNA for the CDR3 is TGTGCCAGCAGCCCACTAGCGGGAGGTTCCTCCTACGAGCAGTACTTC. Translated: CASSPLAGGSSYEQYF.

The chain is built from TRBV7-9 and TRBJ2-7; 14 bases are a match to TRBD2. CDR3 size: 18 residues. V was clipped by 4 bases and J by 4 bases; unmatched bases: 12. Germline lookup yields CDR1 SEHNR and CDR2 FQNEAQ (reference sequence). CDR3 nucleotides: TGTGCCAGCAGCTCTGTCCCGGGACTAGCGGGAGAGTTGTACGAGCAGTACTTC. Translating gives CASSSVPGLAGELYEQYF.

The chain has TRBV30 and TRBJ2-3; 11 bases map to TRBD2. V gave up 5 bases and J gave up 1 base; unmatched junction bases: 11. Germline V CDR1 and CDR2: GTSNPN, SVGIG (reference sequence). The CDR3 runs to 17 residues. The CDR3 DNA reads TGTGCCTGGGGGAGGATAGCGGGGGGGCCGGGCACAGATACGCAGTATTTT. Translated: CAWGRIAGGPGTDTQYF.

The gene calls are TRBV5-1 and TRBJ1-4; D perhaps matches TRBD1 (5 bases). V lost 1 base and J 7 bases, leaving 11 bases between the germline ends. The CDR3 loop spans 14 amino acids. The germline CDR1 and CDR2 sequences are SGHRS and YFSETQ. In DNA, the CDR3 is TGCGCCAGCAGCTTGAGCCAGGGTAGTGAAAAACTGTTTTTT. Residues: CASSLSQGSEKLFF.

V usage is TRBV5-1 and J usage is TRBJ2-3; D is perhaps TRBD1 (6 bases). The CDR3 is 15 amino acids. V lost 1 base and J 3 bases, leaving 12 bases between the germline ends. The V gene's germline CDR1 is SGHRS and CDR2 YFSETQ. In nucleotides, the CDR3 is TGCGCCAGCAGCTTGCAGGGGCCGGTTACAGATACGCAGTATTTT. It yields the protein CASSLQGPVTDTQYF.

The chain uses TRBV4-1 and TRBJ1-1; D remains ambiguous. The CDR3 contains 15 residues. Per the germline V gene, CDR1 is MGHRA and CDR2 is YSYEKL. The V and J ends lost 1 base and 2 bases respectively, with 11 bases between them. CDR3 region: CASSQGGAVNTEAFF. The CDR3 bases are TGCGCCAGCAGCCAAGGAGGTGCAGTTAACACTGAAGCTTTCTTT.

The gene calls are TRBV9 and TRBJ1-3, with D perhaps TRBD1 (5 bases). Germline CDR1 is SGDLS and CDR2 is YYNGEE. The V and J ends lost 1 base and 0 bases respectively, with 14 bases between them. The length of the CDR3 is 17 residues. The CDR3 reads CASSVRGGISSGNTIYF. CDR3 coding DNA: TGTGCCAGCAGCGTACGGGGGGGGATATCCTCTGGAAACACCATATATTTT.

V usage is TRBV20-1 and J usage is TRBJ2-7; no clear D gene. In germline, CDR1 is DFQATT, CDR2 SNEGSKA (reference sequence). This CDR3 region has 10 residues. The V end was cut by 6 bases, the J end by 5 bases, with 8 bases between. The CDR3 sequence is CSAKSNEQYF. In DNA form, the CDR3 reads TGCAGTGCAAAAAGCAACGAGCAGTACTTC.

The chain has TRBV5-1 and TRBJ2-3; 11 bases are a match to TRBD1. CDR1 and CDR2 (germline): SGHRS, YFSETQ. The CDR3 is 15 residues long. With 5 bases clipped from V and 3 bases from J, the junction kept 5 bases outside the gene matches. Written as DNA, the CDR3 is TGCGCCAGCAGAACCGGGACAGGGGGAACAGATACGCAGTATTTT. Protein product: CASRTGTGGTDTQYF.

The chain carries TRBV28 and TRBJ1-1; D is uncertain. CDR1 MDHEN and CDR2 SYDVKM come from the germline V gene. The CDR3 runs to 14 residues. V shed 3 bases and J shed 1 base, with 9 bases lying between them. In DNA, the CDR3 is TGTGCCAGCAGTTTGAGGCAGAGGAACACTGAAGCTTTCTTT. It is translated as CASSLRQRNTEAFF.

In nucleotides, the CDR3 is TGTGCCAGCAGCCAAGACGGAAGCGGGTGGACCTACGAGCAGTACTTC. It yields the protein CASSQDGSGWTYEQYF. V usage is TRBV4-2 and J usage is TRBJ2-7; D perhaps matches TRBD2 (6 bases). This CDR3 comprises 16 residues. The V end lost 0 bases, the J end lost 2 bases, and 14 bases lay between the germline ends. The germline CDR1 and CDR2 sequences are LGHNA and YNFKEQ.

The chain couples TRBV30 to TRBJ1-5; weak D call: TRBD1 (5 bases). The ends were cut back, 3 bases at V and 6 bases at J, with 21 bases in the middle. Germline loops: CDR1 GTSNPN, CDR2 SVGIG (reference sequence). The CDR3 totals 16 residues. The DNA for the CDR3 is TGTGCCTGGAGCACCAAAGACGGGGGTTGGAGTCAGCCCCAGCATTTT. Translated: CAWSTKDGGWSQPQHF.

The chain uses TRBV5-1 and TRBJ1-1; maybe TRBD1 (5 bases). The V and J ends lost 2 bases and 5 bases respectively, with 10 bases between them. The CDR3 is 13 residues long. The germline V gene has CDR1 SGHRS and CDR2 YFSETQ. CDR3 residues: CASSFEGATEAFF. The CDR3 nucleotides are TGCGCCAGCAGCTTCGAAGGGGCAACTGAAGCTTTCTTT.

V is TRBV4-3 and J is TRBJ2-2; 11 nucleotides line up with TRBD2. CDR1 is LGHNA, CDR2 YSLEER, per germline. The CDR3 length is 16 residues. V gave up 4 bases and J gave up 3 bases; unmatched junction bases: 4. In nucleotides, the CDR3 is TGCGCCAGCAGCCTTGGGACTAGCGGATACACCGGGGAGCTGTTTTTT. This translates into CASSLGTSGYTGELFF.

The chain joins TRBV5-4 to TRBJ1-4; a possible D gene is TRBD1 (6 bases). The CDR3 is 15 amino acids. The V and J ends lost 4 bases and 5 bases respectively, with 15 bases between them. Germline-derived CDR1 and CDR2 are SGHNT and YYREEE (reference sequence). Here the CDR3 reads CASSQREQGNEKLFF. CDR3 in DNA: TGTGCCAGCAGCCAGAGAGAGCAGGGGAATGAAAAACTGTTTTTT.

J is TRBJ2-7 and V is TRBV11-2; 8 bases agree with TRBD2. V lost 2 bases and J lost 0; bases outside the gene matches: 9. The CDR3 sequence is 17 residues long. Germline lookup yields CDR1 SGHAT and CDR2 FQNNGV. CDR3 region: CASSLTGLAGSSYEQYF. Here the CDR3 DNA reads TGTGCCAGCAGCTTAACCGGCCTAGCGGGTAGCTCCTACGAGCAGTACTTC.

The chain is built from TRBV7-2 and TRBJ2-3; 8 bases match TRBD2. Germline CDR1 reads SGHTA; CDR2 reads FQGNSA. The V and J ends lost 0 bases and 7 bases, in that order; junction bases with no gene match: 18. This CDR3 contains 19 residues. The CDR3 sequence: CASSLARLAGAMLGYTQYF. The CDR3 DNA sequence: TGTGCCAGCAGCTTAGCGCGGCTAGCGGGTGCCATGCTGGGGTATACGCAGTATTTT.

The chain combines TRBV30 with TRBJ2-2, with TRBD1 matching 9 bases. J lost 7 bases, V lost 3 bases, and 6 bases had no gene match. The CDR3 covers 14 residues. Germline V gene lookup returns CDR1 GTSNPN and CDR2 SVGIG (reference sequence). DNA for the CDR3: TGTGCCTGGAGGACAGGGGGTTATAGCGGGGAGCTGTTTTTT. Amino acid sequence: CAWRTGGYSGELFF.

V usage is TRBV6-6 and J usage is TRBJ2-7; the D gene is possibly TRBD1 (6 bases). The CDR3 runs 16 residues. V lost 2 bases and J 7 bases, leaving 21 bases between the germline ends. Germline V gives CDR1 MNHNY, CDR2 SVGAGI (reference sequence). The CDR3 nucleotides are TGTGCCAGCAGTTACGCGAAGACAGGTAACCCCTGGGAGCAGTACTTC. Protein sequence: CASSYAKTGNPWEQYF.